The 13 T cell receptor beta chains given below trace back to one sample, sequenced in a study of control samples from healthy donors and cancer patients. Generated by immunoSEQ multiplex PCR, the TCRdb table keeps only in-frame clones and is missing some. The top ten hold approximately 19% of the sample, which has 90,000 or so clones, about 85% seen once. The material sequenced was blood. The receptors come from a man younger than 45 in good health.

J is TRBJ2-2 and V is TRBV6-1; D unresolved. The CDR3 totals 16 residues. Germline V gives CDR1 MNHNS, CDR2 SASEGT. Between the trimmed V and J ends, which lost 4 bases and 3 bases, there was a span of 15 bases. The CDR3 protein is CASSAPLGRDTGELFF. CDR3 DNA: TGTGCCAGCAGTGCACCCCTAGGGCGTGACACCGGGGAGCTGTTTTTT.

Note on this clone: Other DNA sequences in the sample encode the same CDR3. This sequence joins TRBV9 and TRBJ2-6, with D uncertain. Trimming shortened V by 0 bases and J by 0 bases, and 4 bases separated the two germline ends. This CDR3 spans 15 amino acids. Germline V gene lookup returns CDR1 SGDLS and CDR2 YYNGEE. CDR3 protein: CASSVDSSGANVLTF. CDR3 in DNA: TGTGCCAGCAGCGTAGACAGCTCTGGGGCCAACGTCCTGACTTTC.

The V call is TRBV15, the J call TRBJ2-6; no clear D. Looked up from germline, CDR1 is LNHNV and CDR2 is YYDKDF (reference sequence). Deletions cut 6 bases from V and 0 bases from J, with 6 bases between. The CDR3 has 14 residues. The CDR3 protein is CATSGRSGANVLTF. Written as DNA, the CDR3 is TGTGCCACCAGTGGTCGCTCTGGGGCCAACGTCCTGACTTTC. The entire variable domain, with the rest obtained from reference TRBV15 and TRBJ2-6, is as follows: DAMVIQNPRYQVTQFGKPVTLSCSQTLNHNVMYWYQQKSSQAPKLLFHYYDKDFNNEADTPDNFQSRRPNTSFCFLDIRSPGLGDTAMYLCATSGRSGANVLTFGAGSRLTVL.

This clone appeared a single time. The chain joins TRBV9 to TRBJ1-2, with D unresolved. CDR3 length: 10 amino acids. In germline, CDR1 is SGDLS, CDR2 YYNGEE. Trimming took off 0 bases at V and 10 bases at J, with 4 bases between the two ends. The CDR3 DNA reads as TGTGCCAGCAGCGTAGTAAACTACACCTTC. Its protein product is CASSVVNYTF.

The rearrangement joins TRBV6-2 or TRBV6-3 to TRBJ2-7; 9 nucleotides align to TRBD1. CDR3 size: 15 residues. Germline lookup yields CDR1 MNHEY and CDR2 SVGEGT. The V segment lost 5 bases and the J segment 7 bases; nucleotides outside the gene matches: 12. The CDR3 loop is CASSPTGTGLYEQYF. CDR3 bases: TGTGCCAGCAGTCCCACCGGGACAGGGTTGTATGAGCAGTACTTC.

This clone was seen only once. The chain joins TRBV2 to TRBJ2-1; D remains ambiguous. The germline gives CDR1 SNHLY, CDR2 FYNNEI. The CDR3 has 10 residues. V was clipped by 0 bases and J by 13 bases, with 4 bases between them. CDR3 DNA sequence: TGTGCCAGCAGTGAAGCCAACCAGTTCTTC. Protein product: CASSEANQFF.

The rearrangement uses TRBV12-5 and TRBJ1-1; 7 nucleotides align to TRBD1. The CDR3 loop spans 14 amino acids. Per the germline V gene, CDR1 is LGHNT and CDR2 is FRNRAP. J was trimmed by 5 bases and V by 4 bases; bases with no gene match: 7. The CDR3 loop reads CASGSETGRTEAFF. Written as DNA, the CDR3 is TGTGCTAGTGGTTCCGAGACAGGGAGAACTGAAGCTTTCTTT.

The V and J genes are TRBV15 and TRBJ2-2; D perhaps matches TRBD1 (6 bases). V gave up 5 bases and J gave up 0 bases, with 13 bases separating them. The V gene's germline CDR1 is LNHNV and CDR2 YYDKDF (reference sequence). The CDR3 totals 16 residues. The CDR3 loop is CATSLIGQPNTGELFF. The CDR3 region has the DNA TGTGCCACCAGCTTAATTGGACAGCCGAACACCGGGGAGCTGTTTTTT.

The chain carries TRBV6-1 and TRBJ2-1, with unresolved D. Germline V gene sequence: CDR1 MNHNS, CDR2 SASEGT. CDR3 length: 15 amino acids. Trimming stripped 3 bases from V and 1 base from J, with 10 bases between. The CDR3: CASSELVGSYNEQFF. Written as DNA, the CDR3 is TGTGCCAGCAGTGAGTTGGTGGGATCCTACAATGAGCAGTTCTTC.

The rearrangement uses TRBV5-1 and TRBJ1-1; a weak D match, TRBD1 (5 bases). V was shortened by 4 bases and J by 5 bases, with 12 bases between the two germline ends. Germline lookup yields CDR1 SGHRS and CDR2 YFSETQ. The CDR3 is made up of 13 amino acids. The CDR3 spells CASSLRGETEAFF. Here the CDR3 DNA reads TGCGCCAGCAGCCTTCGGGGGGAGACTGAAGCTTTCTTT.

The rearrangement uses TRBV6-4 and TRBJ2-2; 13 nucleotides match TRBD2. V was pared by 3 bases and J by 4 bases, with 5 bases of the junction left unmatched. The CDR3 covers 17 residues. Germline CDR1 reads MRHNA; CDR2 reads SNTAGT. CDR3 amino acids: CASSETSGGSGTGELFF. CDR3 bases: TGTGCCAGCAGTGAGACTAGCGGGGGGTCTGGCACCGGGGAGCTGTTTTTT.

This clone was observed once. The V and J genes are TRBV6-1 and TRBJ1-6, with unresolved D. Germline V lookup: CDR1 MNHNS, CDR2 SASEGT. Trimming shortened V by 1 base and J by 2 bases, and 9 bases separated the two germline ends. The CDR3 runs 16 residues. CDR3 region: CASSEDSIPYNSPLHF. DNA for the CDR3: TGTGCCAGCAGTGAAGACAGTATCCCCTATAATTCACCCCTCCACTTT.

Worth noting for this clone: A junction end diverges from the germline sequence, so it may reflect a read error. The chain combines TRBV7-7 with TRBJ2-5, with 7 bases identical to TRBD1. Germline CDR1 is SSHAT and CDR2 is FNYEAQ (reference sequence). The CDR3 is 15 amino acids. In nucleotides, the CDR3 is TGTGCCAGCAACTTAGCACAGGGGTTCCAAGAGACCCAGTACTTC. Amino acids: CASNLAQGFQETQYF.